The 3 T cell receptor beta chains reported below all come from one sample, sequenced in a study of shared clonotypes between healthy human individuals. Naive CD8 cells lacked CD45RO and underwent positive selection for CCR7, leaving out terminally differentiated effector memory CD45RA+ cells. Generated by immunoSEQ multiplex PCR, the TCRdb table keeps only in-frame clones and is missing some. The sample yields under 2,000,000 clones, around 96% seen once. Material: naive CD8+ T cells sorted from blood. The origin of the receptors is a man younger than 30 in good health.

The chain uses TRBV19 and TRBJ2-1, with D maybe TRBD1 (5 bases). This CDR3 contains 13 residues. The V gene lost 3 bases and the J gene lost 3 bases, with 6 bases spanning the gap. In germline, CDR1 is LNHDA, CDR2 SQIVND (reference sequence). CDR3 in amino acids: CASSMQGYNEQFF. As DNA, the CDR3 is TGTGCCAGTAGTATGCAGGGCTACAATGAGCAGTTCTTC.

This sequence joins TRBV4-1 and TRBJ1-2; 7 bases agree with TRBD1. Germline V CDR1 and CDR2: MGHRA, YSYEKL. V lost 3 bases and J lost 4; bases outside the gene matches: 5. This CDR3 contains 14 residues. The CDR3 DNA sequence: TGCGCCAGCAGCCACCCGGACAGGATCTATGGCTACACCTTC. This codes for CASSHPDRIYGYTF.

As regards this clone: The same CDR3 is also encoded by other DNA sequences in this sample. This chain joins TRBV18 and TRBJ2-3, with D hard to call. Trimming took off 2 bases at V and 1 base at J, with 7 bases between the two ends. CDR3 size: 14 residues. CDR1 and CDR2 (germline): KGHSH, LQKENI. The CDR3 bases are TGTGCCAGCTCACCAGTAGGAGGCACAGATACGCAGTATTTT. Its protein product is CASSPVGGTDTQYF. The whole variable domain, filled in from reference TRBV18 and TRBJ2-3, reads NAGVMQNPRHLVRRRGQEARLRCSPMKGHSHVYWYRQLPEEGLKFMVYLQKENIIDESGMPKERFSAEFPKEGPSILRIQQVVRGDSAAYFCASSPVGGTDTQYFGPGTRLTVL.